This paragraph reports one T cell receptor beta chain. Its specificity is unknown. This sample is part of a study of T-cell memory formation after mild COVID-19. General observations from the study: Prior to infection, memory already included some responding clones, suggesting cross-reactive memory joined.

The V gene lost 2 bases and the J gene lost 2 bases, with 11 bases spanning the gap. This CDR3 comprises 14 residues. Germline CDR1 reads SGHKS; CDR2 reads YYEKEE (reference sequence). One entry per CDR3 protein, called by TCRdb with MiXCR from the 5' RACE reads. The sample lists under 85,000 distinct CDR3 sequences; approximately 15% were seen once. This receptor was taken from an adult woman who had mild COVID-19 (a few samples of this study predate the infection). Cell type and time point are not known. The specimen was PBMCs or a T cell subset sorted from them (not recorded which). The chain carries TRBV5-5 and TRBJ2-7; perhaps TRBD2 as D (6 bases). CDR3 sequence (DNA): TGTGCCAGCAGCTTAACGGCGGGGACCTACGAGCAGTACTTC. This sequence encodes CASSLTAGTYEQYF.